A selection of T cell receptor beta chains follows, all from one sample in a study of shared clonotypes between healthy human individuals. Sequencing used immunoSEQ multiplex PCR; TCRdb keeps in-frame clones, though not all of them. The sample has about 700,000 clones, about 92% seen once. The specimen was naive CD8+ T cells sorted from blood. The receptors derive from a man younger than 40 in good health. Both conserved end residues are part of each CDR3. The D gene is left open where the match is weak. A clone size is listed for some rows: how often the clone was seen (once, few, many), or a class if it is expanded.

>TRBJ2-7|TRBD2|TRBV29-1|.
CSAGGLAGYEQYF
TGCAGCGCAGGAGGACTAGCGGGCTACGAGCAGTACTTC
>TRBJ2-1|.|TRBV5-5|.
CASSFWRGEQFF
TGTGCCAGCAGCTTCTGGAGGGGTGAGCAGTTCTTC
>TRBJ2-1|TRBD2|TRBV7-9|.
CASSNLEVAGGPREQFF
TGTGCCAGCAGCAACCTGGAAGTAGCGGGAGGGCCTAGGGAGCAGTTCTTC
>TRBJ2-7|TRBD2|TRBV11-2|.
CASSLDPGTSGKYEQYF
TGTGCCAGCAGCTTAGACCCAGGGACTAGCGGGAAATACGAGCAGTACTTC
>TRBJ1-4|TRBD1|TRBV27|.
CASSSRRQGAANEKLFF
TGTGCCAGCAGTTCTAGGAGACAGGGGGCCGCTAATGAAAAACTGTTTTTT
>TRBJ2-2|TRBD2|TRBV7-9|.
CASSFDAGLAEKNTGELFF
TGTGCCAGCAGCTTCGACGCCGGACTAGCGGAGAAGAACACCGGGGAGCTGTTTTTT
>TRBJ2-1|TRBD2|TRBV5-1|once
CASSLGSGRWDEQFF
TGCGCCAGCAGCTTGGGGAGCGGGAGATGGGATGAGCAGTTCTTC
>TRBJ2-2|.|TRBV29-1|once
CSARTANTGELFF
TGCAGCGCACGGACAGCGAACACCGGGGAGCTGTTTTTT
>TRBJ2-7|.|TRBV9|.
CASSVGGTNYEQYF
TGTGCCAGCAGCGTAGGAGGGACGAACTACGAGCAGTACTTC
>TRBJ2-2|TRBD2|TRBV14|.
CASSHAGGSGTATGELFF
TGTGCCAGCAGCCACGCGGGGGGATCGGGGACTGCCACCGGGGAGCTGTTTTTT
>TRBJ2-7|TRBD1|TRBV5-1|.
CASSETGLSYEQYF
TGCGCCAGCAGCGAGACAGGGTTGTCCTACGAGCAGTACTTC
>TRBJ1-5|TRBD1|TRBV19|.
CASSMGTGGPYSNQPQHF
TGTGCCAGTAGTATGGGGACAGGGGGACCTTATAGCAATCAGCCCCAGCATTTT
>TRBJ2-1|TRBD2|TRBV9|.
CASSNLLLAGGDDEQFF
TGTGCCAGCTCCAACCTCCTTTTAGCGGGAGGTGACGATGAGCAGTTCTTC
>TRBJ1-5|.|TRBV7-3|.
CASSLELSQPQHF
TGTGCCAGCAGCTTAGAGTTGTCTCAGCCCCAGCATTTT
>TRBJ2-1|.|TRBV7-6|.
CASRPYAGVTYVGNEQFF
TGTGCCAGCAGACCTTATGCAGGAGTTACCTACGTCGGAAATGAGCAGTTCTTC
>TRBJ1-5|TRBD1|TRBV7-8|.
CASSFNPPWDRDPNQPQHF
TGTGCCAGCAGCTTCAATCCGCCGTGGGACAGGGACCCCAATCAGCCCCAGCATTTT
>TRBJ2-1|.|TRBV6-5|.
CASSYGYNEQFF
TGTGCCAGCAGTTACGGATACAATGAGCAGTTCTTC
>TRBJ1-3|.|TRBV28|.
CASRGRQNTIYF
TGTGCCAGCAGGGGACGTCAGAACACCATATATTTT
>TRBJ2-1|TRBD2|TRBV7-7|.
CASSLVQTSGDNEQFF
TGTGCTAGCAGCTTAGTTCAGACTAGCGGCGACAATGAGCAGTTCTTC
>TRBJ2-1|.|TRBV27|.
CASSALGGGNYNEQFF
TGTGCCAGCAGTGCCCTTGGGGGAGGAAACTACAATGAGCAGTTCTTC
>TRBJ2-4|.|TRBV29-1|.
CSVEFGGGLAKNIQYF
TGCAGCGTTGAGTTTGGAGGGGGATTAGCCAAAAACATTCAGTACTTC
>TRBJ2-7|TRBD2|TRBV9|.
CASSASGGSSYEQYF
TGTGCCAGCAGCGCTTCGGGAGGGAGCTCCTACGAGCAGTACTTC
>TRBJ2-7|.|TRBV27|.
CASSLGPSYEQYF
TGTGCCAGCAGTTTGGGTCCTTCCTACGAGCAGTACTTC
>TRBJ2-3|.|TRBV30|.
CAWSEPGTYGSTDTQYF
TGTGCCTGGAGTGAGCCAGGGACTTACGGGTCCACAGATACGCAGTATTTT
>TRBJ2-7|TRBD2|TRBV2|.
CASSAGRVLTRGKGSYEQYF
TGTGCCAGCAGCGCTGGAAGGGTCCTTACGCGGGGGAAGGGCTCCTACGAGCAGTACTTC
>TRBJ2-3|TRBD2|TRBV7-8|.
CASSLVAGATDTQYF
TGTGCCAGCAGCTTAGTTGCGGGAGCAACAGATACGCAGTATTTT
>TRBJ2-7|.|TRBV19|.
CASRLTGTSYEQYF
TGTGCCAGTAGACTCACAGGAACCTCCTACGAGCAGTACTTC
>TRBJ2-7|.|TRBV19|few
CASSPGSYEQYF
TGTGCCAGTAGTCCCGGGTCCTACGAGCAGTACTTC
>TRBJ2-1|.|TRBV7-8|.
CASRVSYNEQFF
TGTGCCAGCAGAGTGTCCTACAATGAGCAGTTCTTC
>TRBJ2-7|TRBD2|TRBV6-6|.
CASRLAGTYEQYF
TGTGCCAGCAGACTAGCGGGTACCTACGAGCAGTACTTC
>TRBJ2-7|.|TRBV7-9|.
CASSLGETEF
TGTGCCAGCAGCTTAGGGGAGACAGAGTTC
>TRBJ2-7|.|TRBV9|.
CASSVEGAVYEQYF
TGTGCCAGCAGCGTAGAAGGGGCAGTCTACGAGCAGTACTTC
>TRBJ1-5|.|TRBV27|.
CASSIHGNQPQHF
TGTGCCAGCAGTATCCATGGCAATCAGCCCCAGCATTTT
>TRBJ1-1|.|TRBV15|.
CATSRDLVVEAFF
TGTGCCACCAGCAGAGATCTGGTGGTTGAAGCTTTCTTT
>TRBJ1-1|TRBD1|TRBV5-1|.
CASLNGQGDTEAFF
TGCGCCAGCCTAAACGGACAGGGGGATACTGAAGCTTTCTTT
>TRBJ2-7|.|TRBV15|.
CATSRDGFEGDSYEQYF
TGTGCCACCAGCAGAGATGGGTTTGAGGGAGACTCCTACGAGCAGTACTTC
>TRBJ2-2|TRBD1|TRBV19|.
CASSGPGQGNTGELFF
TGTGCCAGTAGCGGTCCGGGACAGGGGAACACCGGGGAGCTGTTTTTT
>TRBJ1-4|TRBD1|TRBV10-3|.
CASQGATNEKLFF
TGTGCCTCCCAGGGGGCAACTAATGAAAAACTGTTTTTT
>TRBJ2-5|.|TRBV2|.
CASSEAQETQYF
TGTGCCAGCAGTGAAGCCCAAGAGACCCAGTACTTC
>TRBJ1-1|.|TRBV28|.
CASSLTTFVAFF
TGTGCCAGCAGCCTCACCACCTTTGTAGCTTTCTTT
>TRBJ2-7|TRBD1|TRBV28|.
CASSLSGQGYEQYF
TGTGCCAGCAGTTTATCGGGACAGGGCTACGAGCAGTACTTC
>TRBJ2-7|.|TRBV29-1|.
CSVTGPSAYEQYF
TGCAGCGTAACAGGACCGTCGGCCTACGAGCAGTACTTC
>TRBJ2-7|.|TRBV28|.
CASSSTGTYEQYF
TGTGCCAGCAGTAGTACGGGAACCTACGAGCAGTACTTC
>TRBJ2-5|.|TRBV14|.
CASSLLRETQYF
TGTGCCAGCAGCCTGCTCCGAGAGACCCAGTACTTC
>TRBJ2-4|.|TRBV14|.
CASSQVPENIQYF
TGTGCCAGCAGCCAAGTGCCAGAAAACATTCAGTACTTC
>TRBJ1-1|.|TRBV14|.
CASATVTGQNTEAFF
TGTGCCAGCGCAACCGTGACAGGTCAGAACACTGAAGCTTTCTTT